This is a list of T cell receptor beta chains from one sample in a study of cytomegalovirus exposure and HLA in healthy donors. Method: immunoSEQ multiplex PCR; TCRdb's copy keeps in-frame clones and lacks some. This repertoire includes around 100,000 clones. Sequenced input: PBMCs. The source is a man between 40 and 49 years old in good health and CMV-seronegative. Both conserved end residues are part of each CDR3. D genes are given only for firm matches. Part of the rows lack a size; the others show once, few, many or a class for expanded clones.

>NA|TRBD2|TRBV5-6|TRBJ2-3
TGTGCCAGCAGCTTGAACGCGGGAGGGCCTACGCAGTATTTT
CASSLNAGGPTQYF
>NA|NA|TRBV18|TRBJ2-6
TGTGCCAGCTCACAAGAAGGAACAGTTTCTTCTGGGGCCAACGTCCTGACTTTC
CASSQEGTVSSGANVLTF
>NA|TRBD1|TRBV30|TRBJ1-1
TGTGCCTGGAGTGAATCTTCGGCAGGGGGTTTCACTGAAGCTTTCTTT
CAWSESSAGGFTEAFF
>NA|NA|TRBV18|TRBJ2-7
TGTGCCAGCTCACCTCTTGGGCGGGGGACATACGAGCAGTACTTC
CASSPLGRGTYEQYF
>NA|NA|TRBV18|TRBJ2-7
TGTGCCAGCTCACTGGGAACCCAGGGCGCCTACGAGCAGTACTTC
CASSLGTQGAYEQYF
>NA|TRBD2|TRBV9|TRBJ2-3
TGTGCCAGCAGCCCCCGTTGGCTAGCGGGGGGCACAGATACGCAGTATTTT
CASSPRWLAGGTDTQYF
>NA|TRBD1|TRBV6-6|TRBJ1-4
TGTGCCAGCAGTCCGACAGGGGGCTATGAAAAACTGTTTTTT
CASSPTGGYEKLFF
>NA|TRBD2|TRBV2|TRBJ2-3
TGTGCCAGCAGACCGGGACTAGCGGGGGGGGATACGCAGTATTTT
CASRPGLAGGDTQYF
>NA|NA|TRBV7-9|TRBJ2-4
TGTGCCAGCAGCCCGGGGGTGGGGCACCCGAATTTAAGCATTCAGTACTTC
CASSPGVGHPNLSIQYF
>NA|NA|TRBV19|TRBJ1-5
TGTGCCAGTAGCACCGGGTCTAGGAGCAATCAGCCCCAGCATTTT
CASSTGSRSNQPQHF
>NA|NA|TRBV7-9|TRBJ2-4
TGTGCCAGCAGCTCCACAGGGTACGAACCAAACATTCAGTACTTC
CASSSTGYEPNIQYF
>NA|TRBD1|TRBV10-1|TRBJ2-1
TGCGCCAGCAGTGAGTCCAGGGGGCAGTACAATGAGCAGTTCTTC
CASSESRGQYNEQFF
>NA|TRBD1|TRBV19|TRBJ2-1
TGTGCCAGTAGTATCGGGACAGGCGGCTCCTACAATGAGCAGTTCTTC
CASSIGTGGSYNEQFF
>NA|TRBD1|TRBV6-6|TRBJ2-2
TGTGCCAGCAGGCCCGGGACAGGGGACACCGGGGAGCTGTTTTTT
CASRPGTGDTGELFF
>NA|NA|TRBV27|TRBJ2-7
TGTGCCAGCAGTCCCCGGGATCTGCTACTCGAGCAGTACTTC
CASSPRDLLLEQYF
>NA|NA|TRBV10-3|TRBJ2-3
TGTGCCGTCGGGGGAACGGGCGTTAGCACAGATACGCAGTATTTT
CAVGGTGVSTDTQYF
>NA|TRBD2|TRBV19|TRBJ2-1
TGTGCCAGTAGTATGACTAGCGGGGTGAAGAATGAGCAGTTCTTC
CASSMTSGVKNEQFF
>NA|TRBD1|TRBV5-6|TRBJ2-3
TGTGCCAGCAGCTCCCCCGGGACAGGGAACACAGATACGCAGTATTTT
CASSSPGTGNTDTQYF
>NA|NA|TRBV10-3|TRBJ1-5
TGTGCCATCAGCGCCATCTGGGGGGATAGCAATCAGCCCCAGCATTTT
CAISAIWGDSNQPQHF
>NA|NA|TRBV9|TRBJ1-4
TGTGCCAGCAGCGTTGGACAAGAGGAAAAACTGTTTTTT
CASSVGQEEKLFF
>NA|NA|TRBV7-9|TRBJ2-5
TGTGCCAGCAGCCAAGCAGGGTTTAGCGGTGAGACCCAGTACTTC
CASSQAGFSGETQYF
>NA|TRBD2|TRBV28|TRBJ2-1
TGTGCCAGCAGTCCCTTACGTAGCGGGAGGGGCTCCTACAATGAGCAGTTCTTC
CASSPLRSGRGSYNEQFF
>NA|TRBD1|TRBV7-9|TRBJ2-3
TGTGCCAGCAGCCCGACAGGGAGCACAGATACGCAGTATTTT
CASSPTGSTDTQYF
>NA|NA|TRBV11-2|TRBJ1-1
TGTGCCAGCAGCTTATATCAGGGTCGAGCTTTCTTT
CASSLYQGRAFF
>NA|NA|TRBV30|TRBJ2-7
TGTGCCTGGAGTGTACCACAGAGGGACGAGCAGTACTTC
CAWSVPQRDEQYF
>NA|NA|TRBV2|TRBJ1-2
TGTGCCAGCAGGACAAGACAGACTGACAACTATGGCTACACCTTC
CASRTRQTDNYGYTF
>NA|NA|TRBV5-4|TRBJ2-7
TGTGCCAGCAGCTCTCAGGAGGGGTTTCGCGAGCAGTACTTC
CASSSQEGFREQYF
>NA|NA|TRBV27|TRBJ1-2
TGTGCCAGCAGTTTTTCTGGGAGAGGCCCGGGTTACTCTTATGGCTACACCTTC
CASSFSGRGPGYSYGYTF
>large|NA|TRBV5-6|TRBJ1-5
TGTGCCAGCAGCTTGGGCAGGGGCAATAGCAATCAGCCCCAGCATTTT
CASSLGRGNSNQPQHF
>NA|NA|TRBV5-4|TRBJ2-1
TGTGCCAGCAGCCCCGAGAGGGTATCGAGTGAGCAGTTCTTC
CASSPERVSSEQFF
>NA|NA|TRBV7-2|TRBJ2-7
TGTGCCAGCAGCTTAGCGACCCGAATGACATCCGAGCAGTACTTC
CASSLATRMTSEQYF